This T cell receptor beta chain is drawn from a study of early T cells in non-severe SARS-CoV-2 infection. Study overall: Sequenced bulk RNA came from whole blood that was unsorted, and chains were unpaired.

Each cDNA molecule carried a unique molecular identifier. MiXCR, run by TCRdb on the 5' RACE reads, gives a single entry per CDR3 protein. This table holds 68,000 or so distinct CDR3 sequences, about a tenth found once. The length of the CDR3 is 14 residues. Germline lookup yields CDR1 SGHNT and CDR2 YYREEE (reference sequence). The ends lost 3 bases at V and 8 bases at J; junction bases unmatched: 8. This clonotype was detected a few times. Its antigen remains unknown. Whole-study findings and limits: VDJdb-based matching was biased toward anti-spike CD8 responses and missed private and CD4 specificities.

The chain employs TRBV5-4 and TRBJ2-1, with 7 bases lining up with TRBD1. The sequenced sample was whole blood. This TCR came from an adult who was a healthcare worker with PCR-confirmed SARS-CoV-2 infection or an uninfected control (not recorded which). The CDR3 region has the DNA TGTGCCAGCAGCTCAGTCCTAGGGGGCGATGAGCAGTTCTTC. Translated: CASSSVLGGDEQFF.